This T cell receptor (beta chain) was identified during a study of shared clonotypes between healthy human individuals. V shed 5 bases, J shed 8 bases, and the junction held 17 bases outside the gene matches. This CDR3 comprises 18 residues. Per germline, CDR1 GTSNPN and CDR2 SVGIG (reference sequence). CD45RO-negative cells were positively selected for CCR7, leaving out terminally differentiated effector memory CD45RA+ cells. The table came from immunoSEQ multiplex PCR; TCRdb's copy has only in-frame clones and leaves some out. In the table there are around 1.9 million clones, roughly 95% of which are singletons. About this clone itself: What it binds is unknown.

Study outcomes and limitations: In having few donors, the study represented limited genetic and exposure-history diversity.

The sequencing input was naive CD8+ T cells from PBMCs. This receptor was taken from a man younger than 35 in good health. Some clones in this sample may be carry-over from other donors' samples. The V call is TRBV30, the J call TRBJ2-6; 11 nucleotides align to TRBD1. In DNA form, the CDR3 reads TGTGCCTGGGCAAGACCGGGACAGGGGGTTCTAGGGTCCAACGTCCTGACTTTC. Its protein is CAWARPGQGVLGSNVLTF. Full variable domain (missing parts from reference TRBV30 and TRBJ2-6): SQTIHQWPATLVQPVGSPLSLECTVEGTSNPNLYWYRQAAGRGLQLLFYSVGIGQISSEVPQNLSASRPQDRQFILSSKKLLLSDSGFYLCAWARPGQGVLGSNVLTFGAGSRLTVL.